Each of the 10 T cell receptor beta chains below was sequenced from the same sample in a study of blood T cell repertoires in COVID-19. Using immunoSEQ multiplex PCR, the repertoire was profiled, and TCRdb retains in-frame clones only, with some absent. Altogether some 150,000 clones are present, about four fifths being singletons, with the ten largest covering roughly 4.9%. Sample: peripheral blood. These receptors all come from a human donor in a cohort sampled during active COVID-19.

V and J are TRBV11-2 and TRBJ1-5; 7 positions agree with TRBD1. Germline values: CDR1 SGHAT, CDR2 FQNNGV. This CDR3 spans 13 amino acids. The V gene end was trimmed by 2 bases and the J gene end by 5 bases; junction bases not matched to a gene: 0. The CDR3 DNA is TGTGCCAGCAGCTTACAGGGGGATCAGCCCCAGCATTTT. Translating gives CASSLQGDQPQHF.

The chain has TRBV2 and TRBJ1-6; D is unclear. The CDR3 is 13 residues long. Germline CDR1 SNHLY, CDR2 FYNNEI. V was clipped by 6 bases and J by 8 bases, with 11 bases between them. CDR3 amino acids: CASRAGRDSPLHF. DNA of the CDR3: TGTGCCAGCAGGGCCGGGAGGGATTCACCCCTCCACTTT.

The CDR3 DNA follows: TGTGCCAGCAGCATGGACAGGGGTGACGAGCAGTACTTC. This sequence encodes CASSMDRGDEQYF. V is TRBV7-2 and J is TRBJ2-7; 9 bases map to TRBD1. Germline trimming cut 5 bases from V and 5 bases from J; bases unmatched to any gene: 4. The CDR3 contains 13 residues. CDR1 is SGHTA, CDR2 FQGNSA, per germline.

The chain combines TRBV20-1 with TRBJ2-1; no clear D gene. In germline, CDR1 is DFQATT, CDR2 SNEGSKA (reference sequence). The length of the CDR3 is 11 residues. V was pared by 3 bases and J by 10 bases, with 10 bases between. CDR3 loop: CSASFAREQFF. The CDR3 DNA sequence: TGCAGTGCTAGTTTCGCCAGAGAGCAGTTCTTC.

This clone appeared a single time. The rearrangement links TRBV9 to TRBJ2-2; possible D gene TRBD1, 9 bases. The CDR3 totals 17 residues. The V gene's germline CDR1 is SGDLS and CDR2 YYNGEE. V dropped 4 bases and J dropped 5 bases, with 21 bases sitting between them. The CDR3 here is CASSPRVAGQGTGELFF. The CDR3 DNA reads TGTGCCAGCAGCCCCCGGGTAGCGGGACAGGGTACCGGGGAGCTGTTTTTT.

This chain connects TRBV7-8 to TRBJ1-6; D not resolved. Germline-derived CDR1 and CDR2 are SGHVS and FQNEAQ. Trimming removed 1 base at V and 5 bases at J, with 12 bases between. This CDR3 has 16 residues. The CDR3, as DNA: TGTGCCAGCAGCTTAGGGAGTTCCCCCGATAATTCACCCCTCCACTTT. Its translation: CASSLGSSPDNSPLHF. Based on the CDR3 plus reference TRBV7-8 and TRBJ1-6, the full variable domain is GAGVSQSPRYKVAKRGQDVALRCDPISGHVSLFWYQQALGQGPEFLTYFQNEAQLDKSGLPSDRFFAERPEGSVSTLKIQRTQQEDSAVYLCASSLGSSPDNSPLHFGNGTRLTVT.

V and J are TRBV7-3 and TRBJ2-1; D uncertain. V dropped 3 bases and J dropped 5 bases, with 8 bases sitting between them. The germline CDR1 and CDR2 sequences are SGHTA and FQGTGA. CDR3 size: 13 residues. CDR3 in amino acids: CASSFQRDNEQFF. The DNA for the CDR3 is TGTGCCAGCAGCTTCCAGCGTGACAATGAGCAGTTCTTC.

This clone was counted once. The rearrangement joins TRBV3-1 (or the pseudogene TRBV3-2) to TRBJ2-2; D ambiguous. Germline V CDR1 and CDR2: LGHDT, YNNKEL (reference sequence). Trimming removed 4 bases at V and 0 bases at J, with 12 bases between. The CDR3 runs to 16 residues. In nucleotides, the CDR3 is TGTGCCAGCAGCCCCACCCGGGTCGCGAACACCGGGGAGCTGTTTTTT. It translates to CASSPTRVANTGELFF.

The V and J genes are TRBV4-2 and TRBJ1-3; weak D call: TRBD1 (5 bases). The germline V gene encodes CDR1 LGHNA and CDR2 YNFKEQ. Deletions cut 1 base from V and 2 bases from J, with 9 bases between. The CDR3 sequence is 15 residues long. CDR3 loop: CASSQGGGTGNTIYF. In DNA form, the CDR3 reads TGTGCCAGCAGCCAAGGGGGGGGAACTGGAAACACCATATATTTT.

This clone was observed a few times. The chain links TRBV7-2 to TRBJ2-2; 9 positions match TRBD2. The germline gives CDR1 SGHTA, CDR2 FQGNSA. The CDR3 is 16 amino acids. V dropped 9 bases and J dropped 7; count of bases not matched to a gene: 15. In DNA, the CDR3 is TGTGCCAGTTCCCTGGATAGCGGGAGTTCAGGCGGGGAGCTGTTTTTT. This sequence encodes CASSLDSGSSGGELFF.